These 20 T cell receptor beta chains were sequenced from one sample in a study of blood T cell repertoires in COVID-19. The repertoire was sequenced with immunoSEQ multiplex PCR; TCRdb's copy has only in-frame clones and lacks some. Of 350,000 to 550,000 clones detected, approximately 92% appear once; the ten largest clones hold approximately 1.2%. Sequenced input: PBMCs or T cells enriched from blood (not recorded which). The receptors shown here come from a man aged 30-40 years who had recovered from COVID-19.

This CDR3 reads CASSSEGQGAREQYF. In nucleotides, the CDR3 is TGTGCCAGCAGTTCCGAGGGACAGGGGGCGCGAGAGCAGTACTTC. This chain joins TRBV28 and TRBJ2-7; 12 nucleotides align to TRBD1. The CDR3 spans 15 residues. The germline gives CDR1 MDHEN, CDR2 SYDVKM. V shed 4 bases, J shed 7 bases, and the junction held 8 bases outside the gene matches.

This chain joins TRBV5-4 and TRBJ1-1; D not certain. V dropped 6 bases and J dropped 0 bases, with 3 bases sitting between them. Germline-derived CDR1 and CDR2 are SGHNT and YYREEE (reference sequence). CDR3 length: 11 amino acids. Written as DNA, the CDR3 is TGTGCCAGCACCATGAACACTGAAGCTTTCTTT. This encodes CASTMNTEAFF.

This chain connects TRBV9 to TRBJ2-7; the D gene is possibly TRBD1 (6 bases). The V gene lost 0 bases and the J gene lost 0 bases, with 10 bases spanning the gap. The V gene's germline CDR1 is SGDLS and CDR2 YYNGEE. The CDR3 extends over 15 amino acids. This chain's CDR3 is CASSVGTGFSYEQYF. In DNA form, the CDR3 reads TGTGCCAGCAGCGTAGGAACAGGGTTCTCCTACGAGCAGTACTTC. The whole variable domain, remainder taken from reference TRBV9 and TRBJ2-7, is DSGVTQTPKHLITATGQRVTLRCSPRSGDLSVYWYQQSLDQGLQFLIQYYNGEERAKGNILERFSAQQFPDLHSELNLSSLELGDSALYFCASSVGTGFSYEQYFGPGTRLTVT.

J is TRBJ1-2 and V is TRBV6-4; the match to TRBD1 covers 10 bases. Trimming removed 2 bases from V and 4 bases from J; junction bases left unmatched: 7. Germline CDR1 MRHNA, CDR2 SNTAGT. This CDR3 has 16 residues. This CDR3 is CASSDLTGGSSYGYTF. The CDR3, as DNA: TGTGCCAGCAGTGACCTGACAGGGGGCTCTTCCTATGGCTACACCTTC.

This chain uses TRBV4-1 with TRBJ1-4; TRBD1 matches at 7 bases. Looked up from germline, CDR1 is MGHRA and CDR2 is YSYEKL. Trimming removed 4 bases from V and 6 bases from J; junction bases left unmatched: 11. The CDR3 extends over 16 amino acids. This CDR3 is CASSRSTQGLYEKLFF. The CDR3 DNA follows: TGCGCCAGCAGCCGATCGACACAGGGGCTTTATGAAAAACTGTTTTTT.

The V gene is TRBV28, the J gene TRBJ1-5; maybe TRBD1 (5 bases). Trimming shortened V by 3 bases and J by 3 bases, and 9 bases separated the two germline ends. Per the germline V gene, CDR1 is MDHEN and CDR2 is SYDVKM. This CDR3 has 14 residues. CDR3 nucleotides: TGTGCCAGCAGTTTTACGGACACCAATCAGCCCCAGCATTTT. Translation gives CASSFTDTNQPQHF.

The J gene is TRBJ2-1, the V gene TRBV28; a possible D gene is TRBD2 (6 bases). The V end was cut by 3 bases, the J end by 7 bases, with 10 bases between. The CDR3 runs 13 residues. Germline CDR1 and CDR2: MDHEN and SYDVKM. Here the CDR3 reads CASSFGGSNEQFF. As DNA, the CDR3 is TGTGCCAGCAGTTTTGGAGGGTCGAATGAGCAGTTCTTC.

The J gene is TRBJ1-6, the V gene TRBV4-1; D possibly corresponds to TRBD1 (6 bases). This CDR3 is built from 16 residues. Trimming cost V 2 bases and J 7 bases, with 15 bases left between them. CDR1 and CDR2 from the germline V gene are MGHRA and YSYEKL. CDR3 nucleotides: TGCGCCAGCAGCCAACTCGGGACACAGTGGAATTCACCCCTCCACTTT. Translating gives CASSQLGTQWNSPLHF.

The chain employs TRBV2 and TRBJ1-1, with no clear D. The germline gives CDR1 SNHLY, CDR2 FYNNEI. Trimming left V 6 bases short and J 4 bases short, with 12 bases between. The CDR3 contains 13 residues. The CDR3 region is CASRSLGGTEAFF. CDR3 bases: TGTGCCAGCAGGAGCCTCGGTGGCACTGAAGCTTTCTTT.

The chain carries TRBV3-1 (or the pseudogene TRBV3-2) and TRBJ2-4; 9 bases fit TRBD2. Per germline, CDR1 LGHDT and CDR2 YNNKEL (reference sequence). This CDR3 contains 16 residues. Trimming removed 5 bases from V and 5 bases from J; junction bases left unmatched: 10. The CDR3 sequence is CASSIKGGGGQNIQYF. The CDR3 DNA reads as TGTGCCAGCAGCATCAAGGGCGGGGGGGGACAAAACATTCAGTACTTC.

The chain employs TRBV3-1 (or the pseudogene TRBV3-2) and TRBJ2-1, with 11 nucleotides matching TRBD2. Germline assignment: CDR1 LGHDT and CDR2 YNNKEL (reference sequence). This CDR3 has 14 residues. Losses at the gene ends were 8 bases for V and 6 bases for J; bases not matched to a gene: 6. Written as DNA, the CDR3 is TGTGCCAGCTTAAGTCTAGCGGGAGGCAATGAGCAGTTCTTC. Translation: CASLSLAGGNEQFF.

As for this clone: This CDR3 is also generated by other DNA sequences in the sample. The chain couples TRBV28 to TRBJ1-5, with D tentatively TRBD1 (5 bases). Trimming took off 5 bases at V and 1 base at J, with 9 bases between the two ends. CDR1 is MDHEN and CDR2 is SYDVKM in the germline V gene. The CDR3 spans 14 residues. CDR3 sequence (DNA): TGTGCCAGCAGTCTGACAGACAGCAATCAGCCCCAGCATTTT. Its protein is CASSLTDSNQPQHF.

The chain couples TRBV24-1 to TRBJ1-1; D perhaps matches TRBD1 (6 bases). The CDR3 loop spans 16 amino acids. V was pared by 1 base and J by 1 base, with 12 bases between. Germline CDR1 KGHDR, CDR2 SFDVKD. The CDR3 DNA is TGTGCCACCAGTGATTTATCGGACAGACCGAACACTGAAGCTTTCTTT. Translating it yields CATSDLSDRPNTEAFF.

V usage is TRBV30 and J usage is TRBJ1-1; D is unresolved. The V gene's germline CDR1 is GTSNPN and CDR2 SVGIG (reference sequence). This CDR3 has 13 amino acids. Trimming shortened V by 0 bases and J by 3 bases, and 8 bases separated the two germline ends. DNA for the CDR3: TGTGCCTGGAGTGTTCCGAGTTACACTGAAGCTTTCTTT. It translates to CAWSVPSYTEAFF.

The chain carries TRBV4-1 and TRBJ2-1; D might be TRBD2 (5 bases). The CDR3 is 14 amino acids. V lost 0 bases and J lost 7, with 10 bases in between. Looked up from germline, CDR1 is MGHRA and CDR2 is YSYEKL. CDR3: CASSQEVTGNEQFF. The CDR3 DNA sequence: TGCGCCAGCAGCCAAGAGGTAACGGGGAATGAGCAGTTCTTC.

The chain recombines TRBV4-1 with TRBJ2-2; tentatively, D is TRBD1 (6 bases). Trimming stripped 0 bases from V and 4 bases from J, with 18 bases between. Germline V gene data show CDR1 as MGHRA and CDR2 as YSYEKL. The CDR3 covers 18 residues. CDR3 sequence reads: CASSQDQGLGPGTGELFF. Written as DNA, the CDR3 is TGCGCCAGCAGCCAAGATCAGGGGTTGGGGCCAGGCACCGGGGAGCTGTTTTTT.

The chain uses TRBV9 and TRBJ2-1, with 9 bases identical to TRBD1. This CDR3 is built from 14 residues. Germline trimming cut 9 bases from V and 7 bases from J; bases unmatched to any gene: 11. The germline gives CDR1 SGDLS, CDR2 YYNGEE. CDR3 in amino acids: CATATGQGKNEQFF. CDR3 coding DNA: TGTGCCACCGCCACGGGACAGGGAAAAAATGAGCAGTTCTTC.

This clone was seen at least ten times. The rearrangement links TRBV4-1 to TRBJ1-4, with 8 bases that match TRBD1. The CDR3 is 15 residues long. After removal of 0 bases from V and 10 bases from J, the junction contained 7 bases not matched to a gene. The V gene's germline CDR1 is MGHRA and CDR2 YSYEKL. This CDR3 reads CASSQDMTGAAKLFF. For the CDR3, the DNA is TGCGCCAGCAGCCAAGATATGACAGGGGCGGCAAAACTGTTTTTT.

The chain links TRBV5-4 to TRBJ2-5; TRBD2 matches 9 bases. This CDR3 comprises 16 residues. Germline V gives CDR1 SGHNT, CDR2 YYREEE (reference sequence). With 4 bases clipped from V and 5 bases from J, the junction kept 12 bases outside the gene matches. Here the CDR3 reads CASSPEAGLASETQYF. CDR3 DNA sequence: TGTGCCAGCAGCCCGGAGGCGGGACTAGCTTCGGAGACCCAGTACTTC.

The V call is TRBV28, the J call TRBJ1-5, with 11 bases identical to TRBD1. Looked up from germline, CDR1 is MDHEN and CDR2 is SYDVKM. V was clipped by 4 bases and J by 2 bases; unmatched bases: 1. This CDR3 is built from 15 residues. The CDR3: CASSSGQGGNQPQHF. CDR3 bases: TGTGCCAGCAGTTCGGGACAGGGGGGCAATCAGCCCCAGCATTTT. The entire variable domain, with the rest obtained from reference TRBV28 and TRBJ1-5, is as follows: DVKVTQSSRYLVKRTGEKVFLECVQDMDHENMFWYRQDPGLGLRLIYFSYDVKMKEKGDIPEGYSVSREKKERFSLILESASTNQTSMYLCASSSGQGGNQPQHFGDGTRLSIL.